Below, one T cell receptor beta chain is given with its context. V was trimmed by 0 bases and J by 4 bases, leaving 20 bases between them. The CDR3 is 18 amino acids. Germline CDR1 is LGHNA and CDR2 is YNFKEQ. This specimen comes from a study of blood T cell repertoires in COVID-19. On the study more broadly: COVID-19 samples, acute and convalescent, were from the United States, Italy and Spain. The cDNA or gDNA used as material had been derived from T cells, B-cell-depleted T cells, or PBMCs.

The table came from immunoSEQ multiplex PCR; TCRdb's copy has only in-frame clones and leaves some out. The data show 200,000 to 250,000 clones, 85% to 90% seen once. The specimen was peripheral blood. The sequence came from a man older than 75 with acute or convalescent COVID-19. The chain carries TRBV4-2 and TRBJ2-3; TRBD1 might be the D (6 bases). The DNA of the CDR3 is TGTGCCAGCAGCCAAGAGCCACAGGGTCTCGGTTATCCAGATACGCAGTATTTT. The encoded protein is CASSQEPQGLGYPDTQYF.